This T cell receptor beta chain was sequenced during a study of blood T cell repertoires in COVID-19. Here immunoSEQ multiplex PCR was the method, and the copy in TCRdb shows in-frame clones only, minus some. This sample carries roughly 380,000 clones, roughly 90% of them seen once, and the ten largest clones take 2.5% to 3.5%. Before being deemed recovered, Cohort 3 donors had two negative PCRs, clearance, or symptom resolution. The sample comprised PBMCs or T cells enriched from blood (not recorded which). This clonotype was obtained from a woman in her twenties or thirties who had recovered from COVID-19.

This CDR3 reads CASSMLSGGFYNEQFF. The CDR3 coding sequence is TGTGCCAGTAGTATGTTAAGCGGGGGGTTCTACAATGAGCAGTTCTTC. This sequence joins TRBV19 and TRBJ2-1; 9 positions match TRBD2. This CDR3 comprises 16 residues. The junction had 6 bases not matched to a gene; V was cut back by 3 bases and J by 3 bases. Germline CDR1 reads LNHDA; CDR2 reads SQIVND (reference sequence).